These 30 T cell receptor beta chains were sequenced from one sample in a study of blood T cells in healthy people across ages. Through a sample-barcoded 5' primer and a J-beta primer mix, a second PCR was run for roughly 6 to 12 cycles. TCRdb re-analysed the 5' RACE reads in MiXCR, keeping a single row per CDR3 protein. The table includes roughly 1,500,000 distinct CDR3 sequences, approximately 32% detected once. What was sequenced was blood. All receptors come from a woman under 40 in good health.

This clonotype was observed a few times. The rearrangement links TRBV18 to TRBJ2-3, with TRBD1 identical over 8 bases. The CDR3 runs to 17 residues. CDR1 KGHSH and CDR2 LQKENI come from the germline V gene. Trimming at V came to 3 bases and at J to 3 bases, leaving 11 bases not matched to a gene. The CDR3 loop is CASSPPLVDRATDTQYF. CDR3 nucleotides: TGTGCCAGCTCACCTCCACTTGTGGACAGGGCTACAGATACGCAGTATTTT.

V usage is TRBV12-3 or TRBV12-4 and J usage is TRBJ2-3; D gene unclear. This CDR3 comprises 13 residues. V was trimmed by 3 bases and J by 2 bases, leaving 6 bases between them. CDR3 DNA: TGTGCCAGCAGTTTTCTACCCACAGATACGCAGTATTTT. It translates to CASSFLPTDTQYF.

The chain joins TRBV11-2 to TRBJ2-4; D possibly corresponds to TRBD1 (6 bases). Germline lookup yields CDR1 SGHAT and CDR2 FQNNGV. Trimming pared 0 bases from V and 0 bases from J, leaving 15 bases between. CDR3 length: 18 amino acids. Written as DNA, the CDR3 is TGTGCCAGCAGCTTAGAACGCGACAGGCTTAAAGCCAAAAACATTCAGTACTTC. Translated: CASSLERDRLKAKNIQYF.

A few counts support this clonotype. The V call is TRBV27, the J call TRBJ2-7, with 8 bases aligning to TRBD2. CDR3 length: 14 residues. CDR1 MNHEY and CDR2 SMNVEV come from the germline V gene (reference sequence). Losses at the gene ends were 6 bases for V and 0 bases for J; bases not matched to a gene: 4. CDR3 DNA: TGTGCCAGCAGCGATAGCGGGATCTCCTACGAGCAGTACTTC. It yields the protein CASSDSGISYEQYF.

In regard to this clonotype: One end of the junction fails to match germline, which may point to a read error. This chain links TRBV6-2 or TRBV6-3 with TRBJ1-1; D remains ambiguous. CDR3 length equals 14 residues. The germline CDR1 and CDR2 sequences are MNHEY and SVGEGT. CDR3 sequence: CAGSSSKTRTEAFF. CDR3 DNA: TGTGCCGGCAGTTCGAGCAAGACCCGCACTGAAGCTTTCTTT.

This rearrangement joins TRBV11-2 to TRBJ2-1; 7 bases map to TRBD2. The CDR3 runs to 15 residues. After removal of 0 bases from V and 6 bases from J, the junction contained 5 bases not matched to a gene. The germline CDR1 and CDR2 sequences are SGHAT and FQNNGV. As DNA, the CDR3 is TGTGCCAGCAGCTTAGAACCTTCGGGAGGCAATGAGCAGTTCTTC. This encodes CASSLEPSGGNEQFF. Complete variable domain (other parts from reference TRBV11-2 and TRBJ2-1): EAGVAQSPRYKIIEKRQSVAFWCNPISGHATLYWYQQILGQGPKLLIQFQNNGVVDDSQLPKDRFSAERLKGVDSTLKIQPAKLEDSAVYLCASSLEPSGGNEQFFGPGTRLTVL.

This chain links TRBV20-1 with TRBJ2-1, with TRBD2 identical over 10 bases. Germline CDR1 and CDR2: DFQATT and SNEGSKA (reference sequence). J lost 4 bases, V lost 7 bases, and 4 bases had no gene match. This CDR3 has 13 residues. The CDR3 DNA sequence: TGCAGTGGACGGACTAGCGGTTACAATGAGCAGTTCTTC. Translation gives CSGRTSGYNEQFF.

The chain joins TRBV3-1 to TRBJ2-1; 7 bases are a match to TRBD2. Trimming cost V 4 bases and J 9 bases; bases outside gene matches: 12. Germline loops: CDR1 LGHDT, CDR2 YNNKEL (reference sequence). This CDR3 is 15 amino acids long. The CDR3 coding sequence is TGTGCCAGCAGCCCCCCGAGGGCGGGAGTGTCTGAGCAGTTCTTC. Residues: CASSPPRAGVSEQFF.

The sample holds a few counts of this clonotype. CDR3 protein: CASSARLVPHNEQFF. CDR3 sequence (DNA): TGTGCCAGCAGTGCCCGACTAGTCCCCCACAATGAGCAGTTCTTC. V usage is TRBV6-4 and J usage is TRBJ2-1, with D possibly matching TRBD2 (6 bases). Germline V gene sequence: CDR1 MRHNA, CDR2 SNTAGT. The CDR3 loop spans 15 amino acids. Between the trimmed V and J ends, which lost 4 bases and 5 bases, there was a span of 15 bases.

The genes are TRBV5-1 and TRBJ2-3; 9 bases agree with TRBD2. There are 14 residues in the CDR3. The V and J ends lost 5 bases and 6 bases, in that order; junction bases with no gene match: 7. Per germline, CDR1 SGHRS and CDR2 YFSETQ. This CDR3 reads CASRPIAGEDTQYF. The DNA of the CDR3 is TGCGCCAGCAGACCTATAGCGGGGGAGGATACGCAGTATTTT.

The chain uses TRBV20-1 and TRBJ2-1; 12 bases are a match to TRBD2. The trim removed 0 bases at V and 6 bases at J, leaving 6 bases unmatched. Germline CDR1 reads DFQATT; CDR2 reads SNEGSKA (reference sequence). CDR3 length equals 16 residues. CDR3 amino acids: CSARDYPSGGANEQFF. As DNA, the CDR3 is TGCAGTGCTAGAGATTACCCTAGCGGGGGGGCCAATGAGCAGTTCTTC.

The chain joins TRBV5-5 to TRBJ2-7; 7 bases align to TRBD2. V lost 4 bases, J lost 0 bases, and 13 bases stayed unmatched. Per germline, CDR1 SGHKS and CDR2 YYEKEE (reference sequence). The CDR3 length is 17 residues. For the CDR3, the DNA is TGTGCCAGCAGCCGGGGGTCTCTAGCGGATAGCTCCTACGAGCAGTACTTC. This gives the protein CASSRGSLADSSYEQYF.

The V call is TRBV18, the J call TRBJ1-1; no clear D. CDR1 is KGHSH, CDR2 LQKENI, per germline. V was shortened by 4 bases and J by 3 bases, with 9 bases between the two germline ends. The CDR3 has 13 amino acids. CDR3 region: CASSRNGDTEAFF. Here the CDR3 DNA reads TGTGCCAGCTCACGAAATGGGGACACTGAAGCTTTCTTT.

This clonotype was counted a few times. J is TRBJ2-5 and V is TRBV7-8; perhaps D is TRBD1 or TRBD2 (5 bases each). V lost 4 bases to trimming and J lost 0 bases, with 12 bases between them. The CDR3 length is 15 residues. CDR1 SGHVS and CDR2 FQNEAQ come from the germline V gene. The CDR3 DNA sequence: TGTGCCAGCAGCTCGGAGGCAGGGTACCAAGAGACCCAGTACTTC. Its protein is CASSSEAGYQETQYF.

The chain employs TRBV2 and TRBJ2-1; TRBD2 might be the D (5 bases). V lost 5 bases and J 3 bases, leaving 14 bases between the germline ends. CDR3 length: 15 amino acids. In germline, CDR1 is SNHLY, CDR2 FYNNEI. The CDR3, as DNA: TGTGCCAGCAGTTACGGGGAACCGGGCTACAATGAGCAGTTCTTC. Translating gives CASSYGEPGYNEQFF.

CDR3 sequence: CASSQDQRKTGELFF. The CDR3 region has the DNA TGCGCCAGCAGCCAAGATCAAAGGAAGACCGGGGAGCTGTTTTTT. The J gene is TRBJ2-2, the V gene TRBV4-1; D call uncertain. The CDR3 has 15 residues. Per the germline V gene, CDR1 is MGHRA and CDR2 is YSYEKL. V lost 0 bases and J lost 5, with 10 bases in between.

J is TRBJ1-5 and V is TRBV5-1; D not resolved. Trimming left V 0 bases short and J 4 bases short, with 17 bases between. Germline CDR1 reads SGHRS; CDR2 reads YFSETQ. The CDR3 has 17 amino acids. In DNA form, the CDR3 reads TGCGCCAGCAGCTTGGTAATAGGGTACCCAAGGAATCAGCCCCAGCATTTT. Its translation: CASSLVIGYPRNQPQHF.

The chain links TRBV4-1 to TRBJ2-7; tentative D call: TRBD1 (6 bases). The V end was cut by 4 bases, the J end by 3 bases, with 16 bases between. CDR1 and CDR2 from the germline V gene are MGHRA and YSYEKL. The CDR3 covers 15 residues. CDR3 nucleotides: TGCGCCAGCAGCCTTATACAGGGTATCAGCTACGAGCAGTACTTC. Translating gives CASSLIQGISYEQYF.

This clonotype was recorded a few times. CDR3 in DNA: TGCAGCGTTGCGGAGGGGGGTGCCAGCGAGCAGTTCTTC. The encoded protein is CSVAEGGASEQFF. V is TRBV29-1 and J is TRBJ2-1, with D perhaps assigned TRBD1 or TRBD2 (6 bases each). V shed 4 bases and J shed 10 bases, with 17 bases lying between them. CDR3 length: 13 amino acids. Germline V lookup: CDR1 SQVTM, CDR2 ANQGSEA.

As DNA, the CDR3 is TGTGCCAGCACTAATCCGGGACAGGGGAATATCTACGAGCAGTACTTC. Translated, it gives CASTNPGQGNIYEQYF. The chain is built from TRBV27 and TRBJ2-7; TRBD1 matches at 10 bases. J lost 3 bases, V lost 7 bases, and 12 bases had no gene match. The germline gives CDR1 MNHEY, CDR2 SMNVEV (reference sequence). This CDR3 region has 16 residues.

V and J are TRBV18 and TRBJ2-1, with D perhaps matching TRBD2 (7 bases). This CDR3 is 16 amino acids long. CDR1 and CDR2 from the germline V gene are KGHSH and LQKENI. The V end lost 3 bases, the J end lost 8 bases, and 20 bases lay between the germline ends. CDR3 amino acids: CASSPQRGGPSDEQFF. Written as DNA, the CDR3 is TGTGCCAGCTCACCGCAAAGGGGGGGGCCTAGCGATGAGCAGTTCTTC.

In DNA, the CDR3 is TGCAGCGTTGTTGGTAGCGGGTTTGGTACCCACGAGCAGTACTTC. Its protein is CSVVGSGFGTHEQYF. V usage is TRBV29-1 and J usage is TRBJ2-7; 7 bases align to TRBD2. Per the germline V gene, CDR1 is SQVTM and CDR2 is ANQGSEA. V was clipped by 4 bases and J by 5 bases; unmatched bases: 14. CDR3 length: 15 residues.

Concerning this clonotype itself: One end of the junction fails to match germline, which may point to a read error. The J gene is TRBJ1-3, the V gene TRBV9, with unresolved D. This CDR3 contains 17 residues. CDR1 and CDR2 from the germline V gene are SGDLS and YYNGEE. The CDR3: CASSVVGGTYSENTIYF. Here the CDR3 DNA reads TGTGCCAGCAGCGTAGTGGGCGGAACCTACTCTGAAAACACCATATATTTT.

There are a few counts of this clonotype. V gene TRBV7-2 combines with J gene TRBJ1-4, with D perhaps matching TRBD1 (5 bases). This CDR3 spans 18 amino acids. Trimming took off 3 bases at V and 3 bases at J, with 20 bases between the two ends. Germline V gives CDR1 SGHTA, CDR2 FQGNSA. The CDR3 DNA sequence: TGTGCCAGCAGCTTCCAGGAGGCGTGGGGCTCGGCTAATGAAAAACTGTTTTTT. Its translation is CASSFQEAWGSANEKLFF. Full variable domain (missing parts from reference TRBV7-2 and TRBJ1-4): GAGVSQSPSNKVTEKGKDVELRCDPISGHTALYWYRQSLGQGLEFLIYFQGNSAPDKSGLPSDRFSAERTGGSVSTLTIQRTQQEDSAVYLCASSFQEAWGSANEKLFFGSGTQLSVL.

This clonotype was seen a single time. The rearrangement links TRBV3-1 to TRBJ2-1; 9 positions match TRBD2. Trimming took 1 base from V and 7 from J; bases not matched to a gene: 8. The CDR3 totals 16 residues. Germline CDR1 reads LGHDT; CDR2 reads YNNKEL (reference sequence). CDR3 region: CASSQAQRGVRNEQFF. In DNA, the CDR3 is TGTGCCAGCAGCCAAGCCCAGCGGGGGGTCAGGAATGAGCAGTTCTTC.

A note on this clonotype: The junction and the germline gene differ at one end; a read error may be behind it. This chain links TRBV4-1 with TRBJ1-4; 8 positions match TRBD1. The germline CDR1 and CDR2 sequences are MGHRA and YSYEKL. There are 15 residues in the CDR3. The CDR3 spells CTSSGLGDRQEKLFF. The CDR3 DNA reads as TGCACCAGCAGCGGACTGGGGGACAGGCAAGAAAAACTGTTTTTT.

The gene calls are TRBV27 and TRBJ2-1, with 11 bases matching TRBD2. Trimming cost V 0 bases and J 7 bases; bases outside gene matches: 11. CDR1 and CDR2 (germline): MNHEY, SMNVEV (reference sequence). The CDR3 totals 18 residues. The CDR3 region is CASSLSGIAGGFVNEQFF. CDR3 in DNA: TGTGCCAGCAGTTTATCGGGGATAGCGGGGGGGTTCGTGAATGAGCAGTTCTTC.

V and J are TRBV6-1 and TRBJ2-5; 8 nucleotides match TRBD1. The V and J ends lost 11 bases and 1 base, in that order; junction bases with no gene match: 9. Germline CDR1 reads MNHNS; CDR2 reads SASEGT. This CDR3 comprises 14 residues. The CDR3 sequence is CAAGDRRIQETQYF. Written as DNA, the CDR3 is TGTGCCGCAGGGGACAGGCGTATCCAAGAGACCCAGTACTTC.

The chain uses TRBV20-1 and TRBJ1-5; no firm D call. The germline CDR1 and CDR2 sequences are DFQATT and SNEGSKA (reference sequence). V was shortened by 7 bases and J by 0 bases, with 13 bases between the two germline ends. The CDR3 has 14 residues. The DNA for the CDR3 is TGCAGTGTTAGGGAGGGAGGTAGCAATCAGCCCCAGCATTTT. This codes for CSVREGGSNQPQHF.

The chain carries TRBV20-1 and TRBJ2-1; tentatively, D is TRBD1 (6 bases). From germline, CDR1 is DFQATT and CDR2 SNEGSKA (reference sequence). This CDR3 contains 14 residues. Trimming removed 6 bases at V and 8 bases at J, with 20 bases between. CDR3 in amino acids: CSAPGANRRDEQFF. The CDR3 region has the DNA TGCAGTGCCCCAGGGGCCAACAGGCGGGATGAGCAGTTCTTC.